Following are 15 T cell receptor beta chains from one sample sequenced in a study of blood T cell repertoires in COVID-19. Produced via immunoSEQ multiplex PCR; TCRdb's table is partial and in-frame only. The data hold about 190,000 clones, with 90% observed a single time. Material: peripheral blood. The receptor source for this set is a man aged 50-59 years with acute or convalescent COVID-19.

This chain's CDR3 is CASSSSGLPNTEAFF. For the CDR3, the DNA is TGTGCCAGCAGTTCATCAGGGCTCCCAAACACTGAAGCTTTCTTT. The V gene is TRBV6-5, the J gene TRBJ1-1; TRBD1 is a possible D gene (5 bases). V gave up 4 bases and J gave up 2 bases, with 14 bases separating them. Germline CDR1 and CDR2: MNHEY and SVGAGI. The CDR3 runs 15 residues.

J is TRBJ2-5 and V is TRBV7-8; 8 nucleotides align to TRBD2. Per the germline V gene, CDR1 is SGHVS and CDR2 is FQNEAQ. Trimming took 1 base from V and 6 from J; bases not matched to a gene: 10. The CDR3 is 16 residues long. CDR3 nucleotide sequence: TGTGCCAGCAGCTTAGGAGGGACTAGAGGGGGAAAGACCCAGTACTTC. Amino acids: CASSLGGTRGGKTQYF.

The V and J genes are TRBV28 and TRBJ2-2; D might be TRBD2 (6 bases). This CDR3 comprises 14 residues. Germline lookup yields CDR1 MDHEN and CDR2 SYDVKM. Trimming took off 5 bases at V and 5 bases at J, with 12 bases between the two ends. In nucleotides, the CDR3 is TGTGCCAGCAGTCTACTAGCAGATACCGGGGAGCTGTTTTTT. Translation gives CASSLLADTGELFF.

This chain joins TRBV5-6 and TRBJ2-2; 9 bases fit TRBD1. Germline CDR1 SGHDT, CDR2 YYEEEE. The CDR3 extends over 16 amino acids. Trimming at V came to 0 bases and at J to 4 bases, leaving 4 bases not matched to a gene. The CDR3 spells CASSLAQTGGTGELFF. CDR3 bases: TGTGCCAGCAGCTTGGCCCAGACAGGGGGCACCGGGGAGCTGTTTTTT.

The rearrangement joins TRBV9 to TRBJ1-3; D is ambiguous. Trimming left V 0 bases short and J 3 bases short, with 7 bases between. The CDR3 is made up of 14 amino acids. Per the germline V gene, CDR1 is SGDLS and CDR2 is YYNGEE. The CDR3 here is CASSVALGGNTIYF. For the CDR3, the DNA is TGTGCCAGCAGCGTAGCTCTAGGTGGAAACACCATATATTTT.

V is TRBV5-1 and J is TRBJ1-3, with 9 bases matching TRBD1. V lost 5 bases, J lost 9 bases, and 9 bases stayed unmatched. Germline V lookup: CDR1 SGHRS, CDR2 YFSETQ. CDR3 size: 14 residues. CDR3 nucleotides: TGCGCCAGCAGTCAACAGGGGGCGACGGGCACCATATATTTT. Protein product: CASSQQGATGTIYF. Supplemented by reference TRBV5-1 and TRBJ1-3, the full variable domain reads KAGVTQTPRYLIKTRGQQVTLSCSPISGHRSVSWYQQTPGQGLQFLFEYFSETQRNKGNFPGRFSGRQFSNSRSEMNVSTLELGDSALYLCASSQQGATGTIYFGEGSWLTVV.

J is TRBJ2-1 and V is TRBV19, with 7 bases fitting TRBD1. Germline V CDR1 and CDR2: LNHDA, SQIVND (reference sequence). Unmatched junction bases numbered 0, after V lost 3 bases and J lost 1 base. The CDR3 is made up of 14 amino acids. CDR3 DNA: TGTGCCAGTAGTATGGGACAGTCCTACAATGAGCAGTTCTTC. Translated, it gives CASSMGQSYNEQFF.

The chain links TRBV19 to TRBJ2-3; 14 bases map to TRBD2. The junction had 7 bases not matched to a gene; V was cut back by 10 bases and J by 1 base. This CDR3 has 16 residues. CDR1 is LNHDA, CDR2 SQIVND, per germline (reference sequence). Here the CDR3 reads CAKGTSGRCGTDTQYF. The DNA for the CDR3 is TGTGCCAAAGGGACTAGCGGGAGATGCGGCACAGATACGCAGTATTTT. Full variable domain (rest looked up from reference TRBV19 and TRBJ2-3): DGGITQSPKYLFRKEGQNVTLSCEQNLNHDAMYWYRQDPGQGLRLIYYSQIVNDFQKGDIAEGYSVSREKKESFPLTVTSAQKNPTAFYLCAKGTSGRCGTDTQYFGPGTRLTVL.

The V call is TRBV9, the J call TRBJ2-6; 7 bases are shared with TRBD2. CDR1 is SGDLS, CDR2 YYNGEE, per germline. The CDR3 runs 17 residues. Trimming took 4 bases from V and 0 from J; bases not matched to a gene: 7. As DNA, the CDR3 is TGTGCCAGCAGCAAGGGGACTAAGAGCTCTGGGGCCAACGTCCTGACTTTC. Protein product: CASSKGTKSSGANVLTF.

The V gene is TRBV15, the J gene TRBJ2-1, with 9 bases that match TRBD2. The CDR3 spans 15 residues. The ends lost 3 bases at V and 5 bases at J; junction bases unmatched: 5. Germline V lookup: CDR1 LNHNV, CDR2 YYDKDF (reference sequence). The CDR3 sequence: CATSRRASGNNEQFF. The CDR3 DNA sequence: TGTGCCACCAGCAGGAGGGCTAGCGGGAACAATGAGCAGTTCTTC. Using reference TRBV15 and TRBJ2-1 for the parts outside the CDR3, the full variable domain is DAMVIQNPRYQVTQFGKPVTLSCSQTLNHNVMYWYQQKSSQAPKLLFHYYDKDFNNEADTPDNFQSRRPNTSFCFLDIRSPGLGDTAMYLCATSRRASGNNEQFFGPGTRLTVL.

The chain joins TRBV28 to TRBJ1-4; D is ambiguous. The CDR3 totals 16 residues. V was pared by 3 bases and J by 0 bases, with 11 bases between. The germline V gene encodes CDR1 MDHEN and CDR2 SYDVKM. CDR3 in DNA: TGTGCCAGCAGTTTGTGGGGAGGGACAACTAATGAAAAACTGTTTTTT. Protein sequence: CASSLWGGTTNEKLFF.

The chain recombines TRBV6-2 or TRBV6-3 with TRBJ2-7; D is perhaps TRBD1 (5 bases). With 0 bases removed from V and 3 bases from J, the gap between germline ends came to 12 bases. The CDR3 has 15 amino acids. Germline V CDR1 and CDR2: MNHEY, SVGEGT. The CDR3 nucleotides are TGTGCCAGCAGTTACTCTTCAGGGCTTGACTACGAGCAGTACGTC. Translating gives CASSYSSGLDYEQYV.

This rearrangement joins TRBV28 to TRBJ1-3, with TRBD1 as a possible D gene (6 bases). The length of the CDR3 is 15 residues. The V gene's germline CDR1 is MDHEN and CDR2 SYDVKM. Trimming shortened V by 5 bases and J by 2 bases, and 13 bases separated the two germline ends. The CDR3 sequence is CASSTRTGTGNTIYF. In DNA, the CDR3 is TGTGCCAGCAGTACGCGAACAGGGACTGGAAACACCATATATTTT.

This chain's CDR3 is CASSLATAGRPYEQYF. The CDR3 nucleotides are TGCGCCAGCAGCTTAGCCACCGCGGGACGGCCCTACGAGCAGTACTTC. V gene TRBV5-1 combines with J gene TRBJ2-7; maybe TRBD2 (6 bases). V lost 2 bases and J 2 bases, leaving 17 bases between the germline ends. Germline V lookup: CDR1 SGHRS, CDR2 YFSETQ. CDR3 size: 16 residues.

V usage is TRBV7-6 and J usage is TRBJ2-7; 8 bases match TRBD1. The CDR3 loop spans 15 amino acids. The V gene's germline CDR1 is SGHVS and CDR2 FNYEAQ. The J segment lost 0 bases and the V segment lost 5 bases, leaving 6 bases of the junction unmatched. Here the CDR3 DNA reads TGTGCCAGCAGCCCCGGGACAGGTCCCTCCTACGAGCAGTACTTC. It yields the protein CASSPGTGPSYEQYF.